This TCR beta chain is drawn from a study of shared clonotypes between healthy human individuals. The ends were cut back, 1 base at V and 2 bases at J, with 8 bases in the middle. The CDR3 length is 14 residues. Per germline, CDR1 LNHNV and CDR2 YYDKDF (reference sequence). Concerning this clone: The antigen is undetermined.

Methods used by the authors: With immunoSEQ giving junction-only sequences and no quality scores, filtering differed. The method was immunoSEQ multiplex PCR; TCRdb's version includes in-frame clones alone and lacks a portion of them. From that table come the V and J calls and clone size; the DNA was used to work out D and trimming. The sample lists some 1.5 million clones; around 97% were seen once. Study-level findings and limits: The sampled material consisted only of blood, and tissue repertoires are likely to differ. A handful of donors showed sharing of approximately 4.7% of naive CD4 clonotypes.

The sample was naive CD4+ T cells sorted from blood. The subset here: CD45RA+ positively selected. The gene calls are TRBV15 and TRBJ2-5; D gene uncertain. This clonotype was sampled from a man younger than 40 in good health. This CDR3 is CATSRGVGQETQYF. The CDR3 nucleotides are TGTGCCACCAGCAGAGGTGTGGGGCAAGAGACCCAGTACTTC.